The 31 T cell receptor beta chains in this list originate from one sample, sequenced in a study of PD-1 blockade in classical Hodgkin lymphoma (TCRdb year 2020). Reading the label with the study, this specimen's time point is: cycle 4 day 1 (C4D1), after 5 to 7 weeks of nivolumab. Every trial patient had relapsed following autologous stem cell transplantation, and prior brentuximab vedotin exposure was what differed among cohorts A, B and C. Libraries were constructed by the immunoSEQ multiplex PCR assay. TCRdb took this table from immuneACCESS and kept in-frame rearrangements with V and J called. Such tables lack part of the clones; where checked against another copy, unresolved V genes explain under half of the gap, and the rest is unexplained. This sample holds more than 95,000 clones; roughly 90% were observed only once. In total, the top ten clones hold around 17% of the sample. The sequences come from peripheral blood mononuclear cells (PBMCs), collected before the fourth cycle of nivolumab. The receptors shown here come from a human donor with classical Hodgkin lymphoma.

The CDR3 region is CASSYRAGAGNTIYF. CDR3 in DNA: TGTGCCAGCAGTTACAGGGCAGGGGCTGGAAACACCATATATTTT. The gene calls are TRBV6-5 and TRBJ1-3, with a possible D match to TRBD1 (6 bases). From germline, CDR1 is MNHEY and CDR2 SVGAGI. There are 15 residues in the CDR3. Trimming removed 2 bases from V and 2 bases from J, with 10 bases in between.

This chain uses TRBV7-9 with TRBJ2-5; tentatively, D is TRBD1 or TRBD2 (5 bases each). The CDR3 has 16 residues. The germline CDR1 and CDR2 sequences are SEHNR and FQNEAQ (reference sequence). Trimming left V 5 bases short and J 5 bases short, with 21 bases between. The CDR3 nucleotides are TGTGCCAGCAGCCTAGGGGTGGTGAGGGTCCGGGAGACCCAGTACTTC. Translation: CASSLGVVRVRETQYF.

The chain combines TRBV5-1 with TRBJ1-5, with D hard to call. The germline V and J ends were trimmed by 4 bases and 1 base, with 15 bases remaining between them. CDR1 and CDR2 from the germline V gene are SGHRS and YFSETQ. The CDR3 covers 16 residues. The DNA of the CDR3 is TGCGCCAGCAGCCCTAGGACCCGCCCAAGCAATCAGCCCCAGCATTTT. It specifies CASSPRTRPSNQPQHF.

The CDR3 DNA follows: TGTGCCAGCAGCTTAGAAGACAGGGGAAACACTGAAGCTTTCTTT. Translation: CASSLEDRGNTEAFF. The V call is TRBV7-9, the J call TRBJ1-1; 8 bases fit TRBD1. CDR1 is SEHNR, CDR2 FQNEAQ, per germline (reference sequence). V lost 1 base, J lost 2 bases, and 3 bases stayed unmatched. CDR3 size: 15 residues.

This clone appeared a few times. The V call is TRBV9, the J call TRBJ2-7; 7 bases align to TRBD2. Germline CDR1 and CDR2: SGDLS and YYNGEE. This CDR3 has 15 amino acids. After removal of 3 bases from V and 7 bases from J, the junction contained 13 bases not matched to a gene. The CDR3 nucleotides are TGTGCCAGCAGCGCTCTCGGGACTACTGCCTCGGAGCAGTACTTC. It is translated as CASSALGTTASEQYF. Filled out from reference TRBV9 and TRBJ2-7, the complete variable domain reads DSGVTQTPKHLITATGQRVTLRCSPRSGDLSVYWYQQSLDQGLQFLIQYYNGEERAKGNILERFSAQQFPDLHSELNLSSLELGDSALYFCASSALGTTASEQYFGPGTRLTVT.

The chain is built from TRBV4-3 and TRBJ1-2, with 10 bases aligning to TRBD1. The junction had 8 bases not matched to a gene; V was cut back by 2 bases and J by 2 bases. Germline CDR1 LGHNA, CDR2 YSLEER. The CDR3 has 17 residues. CDR3: CASSQLGQGTLNYGYTF. The DNA of the CDR3 is TGCGCCAGCAGCCAATTGGGACAGGGGACGCTAAACTATGGCTACACCTTC.

V gene TRBV5-1 combines with J gene TRBJ2-3; 7 bases are shared with TRBD1. Trimming cost V 4 bases and J 3 bases; bases outside gene matches: 8. The germline V gene encodes CDR1 SGHRS and CDR2 YFSETQ. The CDR3 totals 15 residues. In nucleotides, the CDR3 is TGCGCCAGCAGCCCACTCGACAGGGAGACAGATACGCAGTATTTT. Residues: CASSPLDRETDTQYF.

The CDR3 spells CASRRQGSTDTQYF. For the CDR3, the DNA is TGTGCCAGCAGGCGACAGGGGAGCACAGATACGCAGTATTTT. The chain carries TRBV6-5 and TRBJ2-3; 8 positions match TRBD1. Trimming at V came to 6 bases and at J to 0 bases, leaving 2 bases not matched to a gene. Germline CDR1 and CDR2: MNHEY and SVGAGI. The CDR3 extends over 14 amino acids.

The genes are TRBV12-5 and TRBJ2-2, with 9 bases matching TRBD1. Germline V lookup: CDR1 LGHNT, CDR2 FRNRAP. The CDR3 contains 17 residues. The trim removed 1 base at V and 4 bases at J, leaving 7 bases unmatched. CDR3 sequence (DNA): TGTGCTAGTGGTTTGGAACCGGGACAGGGTGGCACCGGGGAGCTGTTTTTT. Amino acids: CASGLEPGQGGTGELFF.

This chain uses TRBV6-5 with TRBJ2-2; D is perhaps TRBD1 (6 bases). Trimming left V 2 bases short and J 3 bases short, with 7 bases between. Germline V gene sequence: CDR1 MNHEY, CDR2 SVGAGI. This CDR3 spans 14 amino acids. The DNA of the CDR3 is TGTGCCAGCAGTTACAGACAGGACACCGGGGAGCTGTTTTTT. The encoded protein is CASSYRQDTGELFF.

The rearrangement uses TRBV14 and TRBJ1-1; 11 bases align to TRBD1. From germline, CDR1 is SGHDN and CDR2 FVKESK. The CDR3 covers 15 residues. J was trimmed by 4 bases and V by 5 bases; bases with no gene match: 6. Here the CDR3 DNA reads TGTGCCAGCAGCTATTTGGGGACAGGGGGCACTGAAGCTTTCTTT. As protein: CASSYLGTGGTEAFF.

The V and J genes are TRBV7-2 and TRBJ1-2, with 9 bases lining up with TRBD1. From germline, CDR1 is SGHTA and CDR2 FQGNSA. Losses at the gene ends were 0 bases for V and 4 bases for J; bases not matched to a gene: 0. The CDR3 totals 14 residues. CDR3 loop: CASSLAQGAYGYTF. The DNA for the CDR3 is TGTGCCAGCAGCTTAGCACAGGGGGCCTATGGCTACACCTTC.

This clone was seen only once. This rearrangement joins TRBV28 to TRBJ2-5; 8 nucleotides match TRBD2. The CDR3 is 17 residues long. Trimming took 5 bases from V and 5 from J; bases not matched to a gene: 16. The germline gives CDR1 MDHEN, CDR2 SYDVKM. This chain's CDR3 is CASSPSRVAGTRETQYF. The CDR3 DNA sequence: TGTGCCAGCAGTCCCTCCCGGGTAGCGGGAACTAGGGAGACCCAGTACTTC.

V and J are TRBV6-6 and TRBJ2-3; D call uncertain. Trimming left V 6 bases short and J 2 bases short, with 9 bases between. The CDR3 is 13 amino acids. CDR1 MNHNY and CDR2 SVGAGI come from the germline V gene (reference sequence). The CDR3 loop reads CASRPSFTDTQYF. Here the CDR3 DNA reads TGTGCCAGCAGGCCCAGTTTCACAGATACGCAGTATTTT.

The chain uses TRBV7-2 and TRBJ1-1, with D perhaps matching TRBD1 (5 bases). V lost 5 bases to trimming and J lost 3 bases, with 19 bases between them. From germline, CDR1 is SGHTA and CDR2 FQGNSA. The CDR3 totals 16 residues. The CDR3 region has the DNA TGTGCCAGCAGCCCCCGGGGGGGGGTTGCATACACTGAAGCTTTCTTT. It translates to CASSPRGGVAYTEAFF.

The rearrangement uses TRBV2 and TRBJ1-1; 11 bases agree with TRBD1. With V trimmed by 4 bases and J by 8 bases, 9 bases remained unmatched. The CDR3 contains 15 residues. CDR1 and CDR2 (germline): SNHLY, FYNNEI. The CDR3, as DNA: TGTGCCAGCAGTGGAGAGGACAGGGGGCGCGGGGAAGCTTTCTTT. Its protein is CASSGEDRGRGEAFF.

CDR3 DNA sequence: TGTGCCAGCAGCCAATCCAGGAACACTGAAGCTTTCTTT. As protein: CASSQSRNTEAFF. The genes are TRBV14 and TRBJ1-1; D remains unclear. Germline V lookup: CDR1 SGHDN, CDR2 FVKESK. The CDR3 is 13 residues long. V lost 2 bases and J 1 base, leaving 5 bases between the germline ends.

The chain joins TRBV6-5 to TRBJ2-3; TRBD2 agrees at 10 bases. V lost 4 bases to trimming and J lost 6 bases; unmatched junction nucleotides: 10. Germline V gene sequence: CDR1 MNHEY, CDR2 SVGAGI. The CDR3 runs 16 residues. CDR3 DNA: TGTGCCAGCAGTTGGAGTAGCGGGAGGAATGGGGATACGCAGTATTTT. This codes for CASSWSSGRNGDTQYF.

This chain joins TRBV6-1 and TRBJ1-1; tentatively, D is TRBD1 (6 bases). Trimming left V 6 bases short and J 0 bases short, with 11 bases between. Germline CDR1 is MNHNS and CDR2 is SASEGT. CDR3 length equals 14 residues. The CDR3 region has the DNA TGTGCCAGCAGAAGAACAGGGATGAACACTGAAGCTTTCTTT. Translated: CASRRTGMNTEAFF.

The genes are TRBV10-3 and TRBJ2-1, with 9 bases identical to TRBD2. The V gene's germline CDR1 is ENHRY and CDR2 SYGVKD. V shed 7 bases, J shed 0 bases, and the junction held 1 base outside the gene matches. The CDR3 extends over 14 amino acids. The DNA for the CDR3 is TGTGCCATCAATAGCGGGAGCTCCTACAATGAGCAGTTCTTC. Protein: CAINSGSSYNEQFF.

The V call is TRBV5-1, the J call TRBJ2-2; D uncertain. Trimming cost V 0 bases and J 7 bases, with 7 bases left between them. CDR3 length: 13 residues. Germline V CDR1 and CDR2: SGHRS, YFSETQ. The CDR3 DNA follows: TGCGCCAGCAGCTTGGGGTGGAGCGGGGAGCTGTTTTTT. This encodes CASSLGWSGELFF.

The chain is built from TRBV30 and TRBJ1-2, with 9 bases aligning to TRBD1. V lost 4 bases to trimming and J lost 7 bases; unmatched junction nucleotides: 10. The germline V gene has CDR1 GTSNPN and CDR2 SVGIG (reference sequence). There are 14 residues in the CDR3. The DNA for the CDR3 is TGTGCCTGGACCGTGGACCGGACAGGGGCTGGCTACACCTTC. Protein product: CAWTVDRTGAGYTF.

This clone appeared a single time. The chain recombines TRBV18 with TRBJ2-7; 10 bases match TRBD1. Germline CDR1 and CDR2: KGHSH and LQKENI. J gave up 2 bases and V 2 bases, and 3 bases lay outside the gene matches. The CDR3 spans 15 residues. The CDR3 protein is CASSPGTGVAYEQYF. CDR3 coding DNA: TGTGCCAGCTCACCAGGGACAGGGGTAGCCTACGAGCAGTACTTC. Supplemented by reference TRBV18 and TRBJ2-7, the full variable domain reads NAGVMQNPRHLVRRRGQEARLRCSPMKGHSHVYWYRQLPEEGLKFMVYLQKENIIDESGMPKERFSAEFPKEGPSILRIQQVVRGDSAAYFCASSPGTGVAYEQYFGPGTRLTVT.

The rearrangement joins TRBV5-6 to TRBJ1-1; D is perhaps TRBD1 (6 bases). The CDR3 length is 13 residues. Germline CDR1 is SGHDT and CDR2 is YYEEEE. Trimming took off 0 bases at V and 10 bases at J, with 13 bases between the two ends. CDR3 sequence: CASSLDRQVVAFF. The CDR3 DNA is TGTGCCAGCAGCTTGGATAGACAGGTAGTAGCTTTCTTT.

V usage is TRBV11-2 and J usage is TRBJ2-1; D not resolved. The germline CDR1 and CDR2 sequences are SGHAT and FQNNGV. This CDR3 has 17 residues. Trimming pared 2 bases from V and 6 bases from J, leaving 20 bases between. This CDR3 reads CASSLLSLRRQLNEQFF. CDR3 DNA: TGTGCCAGCAGCTTACTTAGTCTTCGGCGCCAACTCAATGAGCAGTTCTTC.

The rearrangement links TRBV7-2 to TRBJ1-5, with D maybe TRBD1 (5 bases). V dropped 2 bases and J dropped 7 bases, with 12 bases sitting between them. The CDR3 loop spans 14 amino acids. Germline V CDR1 and CDR2: SGHTA, FQGNSA. The CDR3 here is CASSLQGVGQPQHF. Here the CDR3 DNA reads TGTGCCAGCAGCTTACAGGGTGTCGGACAGCCCCAGCATTTT.

The CDR3 sequence: CASSLGDSRAGELFF. The CDR3 region has the DNA TGCGCCAGCAGCTTGGGGGACAGTAGAGCCGGGGAGCTGTTTTTT. This chain uses TRBV5-1 with TRBJ2-2, with 7 bases aligning to TRBD1. The CDR3 runs to 15 residues. Germline V gene lookup returns CDR1 SGHRS and CDR2 YFSETQ. The V segment lost 0 bases and the J segment 6 bases; nucleotides outside the gene matches: 5.

Only one count was recorded for this clone. The DNA of the CDR3 is TGTGCCAGCACTCGGGACAGGGTCTCTGGGCAGTACTTC. Translated, it gives CASTRDRVSGQYF. J is TRBJ2-7 and V is TRBV28; 9 bases match TRBD1. The CDR3 consists of 13 residues. Germline CDR1 is MDHEN and CDR2 is SYDVKM. The V gene end was trimmed by 7 bases and the J gene end by 9 bases; junction bases not matched to a gene: 10.

The rearrangement links TRBV4-1 to TRBJ2-3, with D uncertain. The CDR3 totals 15 residues. CDR1 MGHRA and CDR2 YSYEKL come from the germline V gene. The V gene lost 1 base and the J gene lost 2 bases, with 10 bases spanning the gap. CDR3 DNA: TGCGCCAGCAGCCAAGTTTCTTCGCTCACAGATACGCAGTATTTT. Translation: CASSQVSSLTDTQYF.

The J gene is TRBJ1-1, the V gene TRBV5-1; D uncertain. CDR3 length: 13 residues. Germline CDR1 and CDR2: SGHRS and YFSETQ. V lost 5 bases to trimming and J lost 1 base, with 9 bases between them. This CDR3 is CASSGPSNTEAFF. The DNA of the CDR3 is TGCGCCAGCAGTGGGCCCTCGAACACTGAAGCTTTCTTT.

The V call is TRBV7-2, the J call TRBJ2-4; 12 bases fit TRBD2. V shed 2 bases, J shed 3 bases, and the junction held 11 bases outside the gene matches. The germline V gene encodes CDR1 SGHTA and CDR2 FQGNSA. The CDR3 spans 19 residues. The CDR3 loop reads CASSLSPRASGRVKNIQYF. The CDR3 region has the DNA TGTGCCAGCAGCTTATCTCCTAGGGCTAGCGGGAGGGTCAAAAACATTCAGTACTTC. Full variable domain (missing parts from reference TRBV7-2 and TRBJ2-4): GAGVSQSPSNKVTEKGKDVELRCDPISGHTALYWYRQSLGQGLEFLIYFQGNSAPDKSGLPSDRFSAERTGGSVSTLTIQRTQQEDSAVYLCASSLSPRASGRVKNIQYFGAGTRLSVL.